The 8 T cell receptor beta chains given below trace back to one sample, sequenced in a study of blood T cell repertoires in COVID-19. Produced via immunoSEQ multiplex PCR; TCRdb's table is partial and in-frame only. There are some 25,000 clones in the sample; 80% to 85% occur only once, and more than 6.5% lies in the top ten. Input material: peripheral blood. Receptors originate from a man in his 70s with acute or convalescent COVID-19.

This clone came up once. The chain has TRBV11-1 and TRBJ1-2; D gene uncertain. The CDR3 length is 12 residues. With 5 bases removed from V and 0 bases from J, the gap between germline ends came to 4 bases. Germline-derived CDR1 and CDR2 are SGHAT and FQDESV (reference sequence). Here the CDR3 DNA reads TGTGCCAGCAGCCTTTCTAACTATGGCTACACCTTC. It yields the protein CASSLSNYGYTF.

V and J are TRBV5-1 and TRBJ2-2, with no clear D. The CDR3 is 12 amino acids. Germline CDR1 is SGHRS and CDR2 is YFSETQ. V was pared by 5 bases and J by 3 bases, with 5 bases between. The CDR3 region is CASRLDTGELFF. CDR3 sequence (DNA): TGCGCCAGCAGACTGGACACCGGGGAGCTGTTTTTT.

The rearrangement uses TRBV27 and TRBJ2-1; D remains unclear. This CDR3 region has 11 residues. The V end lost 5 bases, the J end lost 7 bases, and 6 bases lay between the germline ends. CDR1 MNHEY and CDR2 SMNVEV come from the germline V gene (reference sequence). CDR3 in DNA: TGTGCCAGCAGTCATGTGAATGAGCAGTTCTTC. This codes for CASSHVNEQFF.

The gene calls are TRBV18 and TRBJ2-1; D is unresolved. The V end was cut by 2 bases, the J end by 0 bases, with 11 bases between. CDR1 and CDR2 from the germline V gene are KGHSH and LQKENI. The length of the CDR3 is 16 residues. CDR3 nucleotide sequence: TGTGCCAGCTCACCAGCCTTGCGACTCTCCTACAATGAGCAGTTCTTC. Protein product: CASSPALRLSYNEQFF.

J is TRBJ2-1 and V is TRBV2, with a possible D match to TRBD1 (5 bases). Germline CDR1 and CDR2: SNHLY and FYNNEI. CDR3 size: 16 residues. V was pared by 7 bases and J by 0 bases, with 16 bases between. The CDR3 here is CASTPNRFFSYNEQFF. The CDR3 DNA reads TGTGCCAGCACTCCAAACAGGTTCTTCTCCTACAATGAGCAGTTCTTC.

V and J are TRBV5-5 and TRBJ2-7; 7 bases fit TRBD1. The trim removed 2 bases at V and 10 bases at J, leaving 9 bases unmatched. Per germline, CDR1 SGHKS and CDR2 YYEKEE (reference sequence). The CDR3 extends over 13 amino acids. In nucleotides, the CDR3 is TGTGCCAGCAGCTTAACCGGGACAGATATCCAGTACTTC. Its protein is CASSLTGTDIQYF. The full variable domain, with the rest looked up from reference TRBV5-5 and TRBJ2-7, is DAGVTQSPTHLIKTRGQQVTLRCSPISGHKSVSWYQQVLGQGPQFIFQYYEKEERGRGNFPDRFSARQFPNYSSELNVNALLLGDSALYLCASSLTGTDIQYFGPGTRLTVT.

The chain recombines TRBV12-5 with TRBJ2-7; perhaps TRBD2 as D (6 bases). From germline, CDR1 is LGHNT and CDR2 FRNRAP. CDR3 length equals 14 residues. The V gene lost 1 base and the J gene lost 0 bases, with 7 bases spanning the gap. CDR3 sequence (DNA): TGTGCTAGTGGTTTGGGTAGCGGCTCCTACGAGCAGTACTTC. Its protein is CASGLGSGSYEQYF.

The CDR3 DNA is TGTGCCAGCAGCTTACCGGGGGGGGCCAATCAGCCCCAGCATTTT. Its protein is CASSLPGGANQPQHF. This chain uses TRBV5-5 with TRBJ1-5; the D gene is possibly TRBD1 (6 bases). The CDR3 has 15 amino acids. Germline CDR1 and CDR2: SGHKS and YYEKEE (reference sequence). V lost 2 bases and J 3 bases, leaving 12 bases between the germline ends.